These 32 T cell receptor beta chains were sequenced from one sample in a study of Tregs in tolerant kidney transplant recipients. The table came from immunoSEQ multiplex PCR; TCRdb's copy has only in-frame clones and leaves some out. The table has around 74,000 clones, nearly 98% seen once; the top ten hold over 0.45%. This specimen was CD4+ T cells from blood, taken before the transplant. Receptors originate from a human donor who received a combined kidney and bone marrow transplant.

This clone was seen once. This chain joins TRBV5-1 and TRBJ2-1, with D perhaps matching TRBD2 (5 bases). Germline assignment: CDR1 SGHRS and CDR2 YFSETQ. The V gene lost 5 bases and the J gene lost 8 bases, with 11 bases spanning the gap. This CDR3 comprises 12 residues. CDR3 DNA sequence: TGCGCCAGCAGTGCTAGCCCCCATGAGCAGTTCTTC. Translating gives CASSASPHEQFF.

The V call is TRBV11-2, the J call TRBJ2-3; 9 bases align to TRBD2. V shed 5 bases, J shed 3 bases, and the junction held 3 bases outside the gene matches. The CDR3 is 14 residues long. Germline V CDR1 and CDR2: SGHAT, FQNNGV. CDR3 coding DNA: TGTGCCAGCAGCGCTACTAGCGGGACAGATACGCAGTATTTT. It encodes CASSATSGTDTQYF.

V and J are TRBV15 and TRBJ2-1, with 9 positions matching TRBD2. V shed 0 bases, J shed 9 bases, and the junction held 9 bases outside the gene matches. Germline CDR1 is LNHNV and CDR2 is YYDKDF (reference sequence). The CDR3 is made up of 16 amino acids. The CDR3 is CATSRDSGGRAGEQFF. CDR3 DNA sequence: TGTGCCACCAGCAGAGATAGCGGCGGGAGGGCCGGTGAGCAGTTCTTC.

V and J are TRBV19 and TRBJ1-4; TRBD1 aligns across 7 bases. CDR1 is LNHDA, CDR2 SQIVND, per germline (reference sequence). V trimming: 3 bases; J trimming: 5 bases; junction bases outside the gene matches: 6. The CDR3 is 15 residues long. DNA for the CDR3: TGTGCCAGTAGTATCCGGACAGGAGCAAATGAAAAACTGTTTTTT. The encoded protein is CASSIRTGANEKLFF. The entire variable domain, with the rest obtained from reference TRBV19 and TRBJ1-4, is as follows: DGGITQSPKYLFRKEGQNVTLSCEQNLNHDAMYWYRQDPGQGLRLIYYSQIVNDFQKGDIAEGYSVSREKKESFPLTVTSAQKNPTAFYLCASSIRTGANEKLFFGSGTQLSVL.

This chain uses TRBV7-8 with TRBJ2-3; 7 nucleotides match TRBD1. This CDR3 is built from 14 residues. Germline V CDR1 and CDR2: SGHVS, FQNEAQ. The ends lost 3 bases at V and 5 bases at J; junction bases unmatched: 5. The CDR3: CASSLVRGRDTQYF. The CDR3 region has the DNA TGTGCCAGCAGCTTGGTCAGGGGGAGAGATACGCAGTATTTT.

V usage is TRBV7-6 and J usage is TRBJ2-7; 11 positions match TRBD2. This CDR3 is 17 amino acids long. V gave up 3 bases and J gave up 2 bases; unmatched junction bases: 9. Germline-derived CDR1 and CDR2 are SGHVS and FNYEAQ. CDR3 sequence (DNA): TGTGCCAGCAGCTTCCGGCCGACTAGCGGGGACCCCTACGAGCAGTACTTC. Translation gives CASSFRPTSGDPYEQYF. Full variable domain (missing parts from reference TRBV7-6 and TRBJ2-7): GAGVSQSPRYKVTKRGQDVALRCDPISGHVSLYWYRQALGQGPEFLTYFNYEAQQDKSGLPNDRFSAERPEGSISTLTIQRTEQRDSAMYRCASSFRPTSGDPYEQYFGPGTRLTVT.

V usage is TRBV7-9 and J usage is TRBJ2-5; unclear D gene. The CDR3 contains 12 residues. Germline-derived CDR1 and CDR2 are SEHNR and FQNEAQ (reference sequence). Between the trimmed V and J ends, which lost 7 bases and 2 bases, there was a span of 8 bases. The CDR3 DNA sequence: TGTGCCAGCACCATACGGCAAGAGACCCAGTACTTC. Translated, it gives CASTIRQETQYF.

V is TRBV9 and J is TRBJ1-6; D is unresolved. Germline loops: CDR1 SGDLS, CDR2 YYNGEE. The CDR3 is made up of 16 amino acids. V was pared by 4 bases and J by 6 bases, with 17 bases between. The CDR3 here is CASSHGRGRSNSPLHF. CDR3 DNA sequence: TGTGCCAGCAGCCACGGGAGAGGGCGAAGTAATTCACCCCTCCACTTT.

CDR3 in DNA: TGTGCCAGCAGTCCGGGGAGGATCGACTATGGCTACACCTTC. Its protein product is CASSPGRIDYGYTF. This chain uses TRBV6-1 with TRBJ1-2, with D unresolved. CDR1 and CDR2 (germline): MNHNS, SASEGT. The CDR3 loop spans 14 amino acids. Trimming removed 5 bases from V and 3 bases from J, with 13 bases in between.

V gene TRBV7-2 combines with J gene TRBJ2-7; 7 nucleotides match TRBD1. CDR1 and CDR2 (germline): SGHTA, FQGNSA. Trimming took 4 bases from V and 9 from J; bases not matched to a gene: 15. The CDR3 contains 15 residues. CDR3: CASSYSSGQGVLQYF. The CDR3 DNA reads TGTGCCAGCAGCTATTCCTCTGGGCAGGGGGTGCTGCAGTACTTC.

The chain has TRBV7-2 and TRBJ2-2; D ambiguous. The CDR3 extends over 14 amino acids. The V and J ends lost 3 bases and 6 bases respectively, with 11 bases between them. Germline assignment: CDR1 SGHTA and CDR2 FQGNSA. Here the CDR3 reads CASSFGGFAGELFF. CDR3 DNA: TGTGCCAGCAGCTTCGGCGGTTTCGCCGGGGAGCTGTTTTTT.

The genes are TRBV15 and TRBJ2-3; D unclear. CDR3 length: 12 amino acids. V shed 3 bases and J shed 5 bases, with 6 bases lying between them. Germline V lookup: CDR1 LNHNV, CDR2 YYDKDF (reference sequence). In DNA form, the CDR3 reads TGTGCCACCAGCAGGTCCCTAGATACGCAGTATTTT. Its protein product is CATSRSLDTQYF.

The rearrangement links TRBV7-9 to TRBJ1-1; 7 bases match TRBD1. This CDR3 contains 13 residues. Germline assignment: CDR1 SEHNR and CDR2 FQNEAQ (reference sequence). V dropped 4 bases and J dropped 1; count of bases not matched to a gene: 0. CDR3 bases: TGTGCCAGCAGCTACAGGGGGAACACTGAAGCTTTCTTT. It encodes CASSYRGNTEAFF. Full variable domain (missing parts from reference TRBV7-9 and TRBJ1-1): DTGVSQNPRHKITKRGQNVTFRCDPISEHNRLYWYRQTLGQGPEFLTYFQNEAQLEKSRLLSDRFSAERPKGSFSTLEIQRTEQGDSAMYLCASSYRGNTEAFFGQGTRLTVV.

The CDR3 protein is CASSLAGPPYEQYF. CDR3 coding DNA: TGTGCCAGCAGCCTAGCGGGACCCCCCTACGAGCAGTACTTC. The chain is built from TRBV6-6 and TRBJ2-7; 9 nucleotides agree with TRBD2. Trimming took 6 bases from V and 2 from J; bases not matched to a gene: 5. The CDR3 covers 14 residues. Germline CDR1 MNHNY, CDR2 SVGAGI (reference sequence).

V and J are TRBV11-2 and TRBJ2-7; 8 bases fit TRBD2. In germline, CDR1 is SGHAT, CDR2 FQNNGV. V shed 5 bases and J 0 bases; nucleotides not matched to a gene: 12. The CDR3 loop spans 17 amino acids. The DNA of the CDR3 is TGTGCCAGCAGCACAACTAGCGGTATAGGATCCTCCTACGAGCAGTACTTC. This sequence encodes CASSTTSGIGSSYEQYF.

The chain is built from TRBV14 and TRBJ2-2; unclear D gene. V was pared by 4 bases and J by 1 base, with 10 bases between. This CDR3 is built from 15 residues. Germline V CDR1 and CDR2: SGHDN, FVKESK. CDR3 loop: CASSRGHMNTGELFF. CDR3 bases: TGTGCCAGCAGCCGTGGGCATATGAACACCGGGGAGCTGTTTTTT.

This rearrangement joins TRBV6-1 to TRBJ1-2; 7 positions agree with TRBD1. Trimming took 8 bases from V and 4 from J; bases not matched to a gene: 13. The CDR3 extends over 15 amino acids. Germline V lookup: CDR1 MNHNS, CDR2 SASEGT. Here the CDR3 reads CASLAGGSRIYGYTF. CDR3 nucleotide sequence: TGTGCCAGCCTGGCAGGGGGTTCTCGGATCTATGGCTACACCTTC.

The rearrangement links TRBV30 to TRBJ2-1; the D gene is possibly TRBD2 (6 bases). The V gene lost 0 bases and the J gene lost 6 bases, with 9 bases spanning the gap. Looked up from germline, CDR1 is GTSNPN and CDR2 is SVGIG (reference sequence). This CDR3 spans 13 amino acids. The CDR3 DNA is TGTGCCTGGAGTGTATCCGGGGGCAATGAGCAGTTCTTC. This encodes CAWSVSGGNEQFF.

The chain links TRBV30 to TRBJ1-6; maybe TRBD1 (5 bases). Trimming pared 1 base from V and 0 bases from J, leaving 13 bases between. CDR3 length: 17 residues. In germline, CDR1 is GTSNPN, CDR2 SVGIG (reference sequence). The CDR3 sequence: CAWSGLGPSSYNSPLHF. DNA of the CDR3: TGTGCCTGGAGTGGGCTGGGGCCGAGCTCCTATAATTCACCCCTCCACTTT.

The J gene is TRBJ2-1, the V gene TRBV7-9; TRBD2 matches 11 bases. The CDR3 totals 16 residues. V trimming: 3 bases; J trimming: 4 bases; junction bases outside the gene matches: 5. From germline, CDR1 is SEHNR and CDR2 FQNEAQ (reference sequence). The CDR3 reads CASSFGSGRDYNEQFF. As DNA, the CDR3 is TGTGCCAGCAGCTTTGGTAGCGGGAGGGATTACAATGAGCAGTTCTTC.

The CDR3 here is CASSSGETQYF. The CDR3, as DNA: TGTGCCAGCAGCTCGGGAGAGACCCAGTACTTC. The gene calls are TRBV7-2 and TRBJ2-5; D remains ambiguous. The CDR3 covers 11 residues. The V end was cut by 4 bases, the J end by 4 bases, with 4 bases between. Germline CDR1 reads SGHTA; CDR2 reads FQGNSA.

The gene calls are TRBV7-8 and TRBJ2-2; 9 positions match TRBD2. The J segment lost 4 bases and the V segment lost 8 bases, leaving 11 bases of the junction unmatched. Per the germline V gene, CDR1 is SGHVS and CDR2 is FQNEAQ. The CDR3 has 16 residues. The CDR3 loop is CASAISGRGSTGELFF. CDR3 coding DNA: TGTGCCAGCGCAATTAGCGGGAGAGGTAGCACCGGGGAGCTGTTTTTT.

The gene calls are TRBV5-4 and TRBJ2-3; TRBD2 aligns across 10 bases. This CDR3 spans 16 amino acids. CDR1 and CDR2 (germline): SGHNT, YYREEE (reference sequence). After removal of 7 bases from V and 1 base from J, the junction contained 9 bases not matched to a gene. CDR3 residues: CASRLAGEKGTDTQYF. For the CDR3, the DNA is TGTGCCAGCCGGCTAGCGGGAGAAAAGGGCACAGATACGCAGTATTTT. Full variable domain (outside the CDR3, taken from reference TRBV5-4 and TRBJ2-3): ETGVTQSPTHLIKTRGQQVTLRCSSQSGHNTVSWYQQALGQGPQFIFQYYREEENGRGNFPPRFSGLQFPNYSSELNVNALELDDSALYLCASRLAGEKGTDTQYFGPGTRLTVL.

V and J are TRBV27 and TRBJ1-1; TRBD1 matches 9 bases. V shed 3 bases and J 0 bases; nucleotides not matched to a gene: 8. This CDR3 spans 17 amino acids. Germline CDR1 MNHEY, CDR2 SMNVEV (reference sequence). DNA for the CDR3: TGTGCCAGCAGTTTTACAGGGGGCCTTGTTGTGAACACTGAAGCTTTCTTT. This encodes CASSFTGGLVVNTEAFF.

The chain links TRBV6-6 to TRBJ2-3; D is perhaps TRBD2 (5 bases). V lost 2 bases, J lost 3 bases, and 15 bases lay in between. The CDR3 is 16 residues long. Germline-derived CDR1 and CDR2 are MNHNY and SVGAGI (reference sequence). The CDR3 sequence: CASSYRPGTGTDTQYF. The CDR3 DNA sequence: TGTGCCAGCAGTTACAGACCGGGAACGGGGACAGATACGCAGTATTTT.

This chain connects TRBV2 to TRBJ1-5; maybe TRBD1 (5 bases). CDR3 size: 14 residues. V was trimmed by 6 bases and J by 9 bases, leaving 18 bases between them. The germline V gene has CDR1 SNHLY and CDR2 FYNNEI. The CDR3 DNA sequence: TGTGCCAGCAGGCGAGAAGGGGAAGGGCGGCCCCAGCATTTT. It encodes CASRREGEGRPQHF.

The rearrangement uses TRBV7-2 and TRBJ2-1; 11 nucleotides agree with TRBD2. The trim removed 5 bases at V and 8 bases at J, leaving 11 bases unmatched. The CDR3 runs to 16 residues. CDR1 and CDR2 (germline): SGHTA, FQGNSA. The CDR3 reads CASSPRHSGRADEQFF. The CDR3, as DNA: TGTGCCAGCAGCCCACGACATAGCGGGAGGGCCGATGAGCAGTTCTTC.

This clone has only one observation. J is TRBJ2-2 and V is TRBV11-3, with unresolved D. Trimming removed 3 bases from V and 5 bases from J, with 10 bases in between. This CDR3 comprises 14 residues. Germline-derived CDR1 and CDR2 are SGHNT and YENEEA. CDR3 sequence: CASSLPSSTGELFF. The DNA for the CDR3 is TGTGCCAGCAGCTTGCCCTCTAGTACCGGGGAGCTGTTTTTT. Together with reference TRBV11-3 and TRBJ2-2, the CDR3 gives the full variable domain: EAGVVQSPRYKIIEKKQPVAFWCNPISGHNTLYWYLQNLGQGPELLIRYENEEAVDDSQLPKDRFSAERLKGVDSTLKIQPAELGDSAVYLCASSLPSSTGELFFGEGSRLTVL.

The chain links TRBV19 to TRBJ1-5; D ambiguous. The CDR3 totals 15 residues. Trimming shortened V by 5 bases and J by 2 bases, and 13 bases separated the two germline ends. The germline CDR1 and CDR2 sequences are LNHDA and SQIVND (reference sequence). In DNA form, the CDR3 reads TGTGCCAGTAGTTTCGAGAGGGTGGGCAATCAGCCCCAGCATTTT. Translated: CASSFERVGNQPQHF. Full variable domain (outside the CDR3, taken from reference TRBV19 and TRBJ1-5): DGGITQSPKYLFRKEGQNVTLSCEQNLNHDAMYWYRQDPGQGLRLIYYSQIVNDFQKGDIAEGYSVSREKKESFPLTVTSAQKNPTAFYLCASSFERVGNQPQHFGDGTRLSIL.

This rearrangement joins TRBV28 to TRBJ1-2; D possibly corresponds to TRBD1 (6 bases). CDR3 length: 15 amino acids. Germline V gene lookup returns CDR1 MDHEN and CDR2 SYDVKM. Between the trimmed V and J ends, which lost 3 bases and 8 bases, there was a span of 19 bases. CDR3 bases: TGTGCCAGCAGTTTCTCGCCGCGGGGGCTTCGCGGCTACACCTTC. The encoded protein is CASSFSPRGLRGYTF.

The chain is built from TRBV9 and TRBJ2-5; 16 bases agree with TRBD2. The CDR3 covers 18 residues. Germline V gene lookup returns CDR1 SGDLS and CDR2 YYNGEE. Trimming at V came to 3 bases and at J to 4 bases, leaving 9 bases not matched to a gene. The CDR3 DNA follows: TGTGCCAGCAGCGACGGGACTAGCGGGGGGGCGGTGGCAGAGACCCAGTACTTC. This encodes CASSDGTSGGAVAETQYF.

This chain connects TRBV6-6 to TRBJ2-7, with 12 positions matching TRBD1. Germline V lookup: CDR1 MNHNY, CDR2 SVGAGI (reference sequence). The CDR3 contains 15 residues. V was clipped by 4 bases and J by 2 bases; unmatched bases: 3. CDR3 sequence reads: CASSLGQGATYEQYF. The CDR3, as DNA: TGTGCCAGCAGTTTGGGACAGGGGGCTACCTACGAGCAGTACTTC.